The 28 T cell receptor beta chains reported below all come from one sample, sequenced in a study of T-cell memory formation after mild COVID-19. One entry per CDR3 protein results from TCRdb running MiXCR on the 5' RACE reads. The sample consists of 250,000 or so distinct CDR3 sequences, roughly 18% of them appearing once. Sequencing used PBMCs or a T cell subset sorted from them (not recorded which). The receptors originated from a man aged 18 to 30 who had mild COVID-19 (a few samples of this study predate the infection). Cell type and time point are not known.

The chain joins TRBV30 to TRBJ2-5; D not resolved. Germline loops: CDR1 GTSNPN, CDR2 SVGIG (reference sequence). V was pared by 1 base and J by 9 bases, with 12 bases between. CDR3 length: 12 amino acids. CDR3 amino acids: CAWSEDGVSQYF. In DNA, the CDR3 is TGTGCCTGGAGTGAGGACGGAGTTTCCCAGTACTTC.

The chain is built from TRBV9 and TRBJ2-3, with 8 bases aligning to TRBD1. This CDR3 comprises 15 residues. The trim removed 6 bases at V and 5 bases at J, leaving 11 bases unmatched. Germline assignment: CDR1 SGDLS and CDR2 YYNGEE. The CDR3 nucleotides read TGTGCCAGCAACCCACAGGGGGTACGGGGAGATACGCAGTATTTT. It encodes CASNPQGVRGDTQYF.

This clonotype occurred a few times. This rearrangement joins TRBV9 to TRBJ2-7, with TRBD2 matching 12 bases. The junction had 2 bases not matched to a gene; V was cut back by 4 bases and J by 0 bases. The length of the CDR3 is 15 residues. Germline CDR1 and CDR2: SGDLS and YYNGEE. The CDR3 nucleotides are TGTGCCAGCAGCCGGACTAGCGGGACCTCCTACGAGCAGTACTTC. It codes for CASSRTSGTSYEQYF.

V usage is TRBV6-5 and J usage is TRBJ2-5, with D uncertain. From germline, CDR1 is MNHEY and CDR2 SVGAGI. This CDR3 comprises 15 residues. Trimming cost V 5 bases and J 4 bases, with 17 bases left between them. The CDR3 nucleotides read TGTGCCAGCAGTAGTCCTACGCCCCACGGAGAGACCCAGTACTTC. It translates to CASSSPTPHGETQYF.

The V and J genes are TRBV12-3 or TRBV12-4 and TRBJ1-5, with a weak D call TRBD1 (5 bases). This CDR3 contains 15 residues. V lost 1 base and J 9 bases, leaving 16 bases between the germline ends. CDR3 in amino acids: CASSLEVAGRWPQHF. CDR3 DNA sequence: TGTGCCAGCAGTTTAGAGGTGGCGGGACGGTGGCCCCAGCATTTT.

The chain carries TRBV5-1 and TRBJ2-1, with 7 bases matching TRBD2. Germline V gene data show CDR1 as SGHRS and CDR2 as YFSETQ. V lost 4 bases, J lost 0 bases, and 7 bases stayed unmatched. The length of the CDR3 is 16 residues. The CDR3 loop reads CASSTMRGSSYNEQFF. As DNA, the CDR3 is TGCGCCAGCAGCACGATGCGGGGGAGCTCCTACAATGAGCAGTTCTTC.

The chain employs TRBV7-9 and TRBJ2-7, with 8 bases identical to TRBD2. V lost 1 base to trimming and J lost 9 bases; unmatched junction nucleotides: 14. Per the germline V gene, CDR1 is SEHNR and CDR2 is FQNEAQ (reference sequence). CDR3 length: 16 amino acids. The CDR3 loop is CASSLVPGLAGLAQYF. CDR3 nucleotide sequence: TGTGCCAGCAGCTTAGTCCCGGGGCTAGCGGGTCTTGCGCAGTACTTC.

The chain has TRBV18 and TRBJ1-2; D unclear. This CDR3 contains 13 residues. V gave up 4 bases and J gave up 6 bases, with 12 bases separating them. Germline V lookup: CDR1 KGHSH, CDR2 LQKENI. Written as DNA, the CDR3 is TGTGCCAGCTCACGAGGGAGTCTCGATGGCTACACCTTC. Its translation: CASSRGSLDGYTF.

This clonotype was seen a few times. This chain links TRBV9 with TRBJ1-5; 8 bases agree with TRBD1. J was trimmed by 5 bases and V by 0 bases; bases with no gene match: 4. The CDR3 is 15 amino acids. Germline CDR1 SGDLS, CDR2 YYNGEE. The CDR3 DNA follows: TGTGCCAGCAGCGTAGAGGGACAGGCGGATCAGCCCCAGCATTTT. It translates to CASSVEGQADQPQHF. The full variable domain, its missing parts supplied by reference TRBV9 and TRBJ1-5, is DSGVTQTPKHLITATGQRVTLRCSPRSGDLSVYWYQQSLDQGLQFLIQYYNGEERAKGNILERFSAQQFPDLHSELNLSSLELGDSALYFCASSVEGQADQPQHFGDGTRLSIL.

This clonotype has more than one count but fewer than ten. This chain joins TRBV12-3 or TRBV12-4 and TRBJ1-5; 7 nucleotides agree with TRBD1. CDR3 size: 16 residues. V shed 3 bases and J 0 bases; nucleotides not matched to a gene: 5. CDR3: CASSLGGGISNQPQHF. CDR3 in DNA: TGTGCCAGCAGTTTGGGAGGGGGCATTAGCAATCAGCCCCAGCATTTT.

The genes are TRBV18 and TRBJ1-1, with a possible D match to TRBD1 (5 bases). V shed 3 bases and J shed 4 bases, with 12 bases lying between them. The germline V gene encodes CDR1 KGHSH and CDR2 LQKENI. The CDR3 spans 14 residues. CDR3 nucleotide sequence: TGTGCCAGCTCACCCTCCAGGGTAAGCACTGAAGCTTTCTTT. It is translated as CASSPSRVSTEAFF.

CDR3 protein: CASSLKPGNQPQHF. In DNA, the CDR3 is TGTGCCAGCAGCTTAAAGCCAGGAAATCAGCCCCAGCATTTT. The chain has TRBV7-2 and TRBJ1-5; the D is unclear. From germline, CDR1 is SGHTA and CDR2 FQGNSA. V was shortened by 2 bases and J by 4 bases, with 9 bases between the two germline ends. The CDR3 runs 14 residues.

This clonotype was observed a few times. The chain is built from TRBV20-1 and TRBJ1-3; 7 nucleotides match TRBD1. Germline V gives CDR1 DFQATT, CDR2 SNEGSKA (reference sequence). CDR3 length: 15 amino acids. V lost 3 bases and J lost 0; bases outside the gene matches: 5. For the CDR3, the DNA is TGCAGTGCTAGCCGAGGGGGCGTCTCTGGAAACACCATATATTTT. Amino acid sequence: CSASRGGVSGNTIYF.

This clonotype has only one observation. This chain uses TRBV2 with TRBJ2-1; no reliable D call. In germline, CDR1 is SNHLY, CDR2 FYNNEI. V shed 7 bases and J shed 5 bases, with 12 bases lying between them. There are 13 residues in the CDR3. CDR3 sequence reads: CASIYDSNNEQFF. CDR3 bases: TGTGCCAGCATCTACGACTCAAACAATGAGCAGTTCTTC. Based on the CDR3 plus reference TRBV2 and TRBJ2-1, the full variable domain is EPEVTQTPSHQVTQMGQEVILRCVPISNHLYFYWYRQILGQKVEFLVSFYNNEISEKSEIFDDQFSVERPDGSNFTLKIRSTKLEDSAMYFCASIYDSNNEQFFGPGTRLTVL.

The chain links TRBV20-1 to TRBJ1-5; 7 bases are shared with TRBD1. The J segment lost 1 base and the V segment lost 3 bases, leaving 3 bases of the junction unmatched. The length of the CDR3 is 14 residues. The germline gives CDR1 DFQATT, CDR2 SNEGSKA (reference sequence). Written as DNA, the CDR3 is TGCAGTGCTAGTAAGGGGGCGAGCAATCAGCCCCAGCATTTT. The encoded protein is CSASKGASNQPQHF.

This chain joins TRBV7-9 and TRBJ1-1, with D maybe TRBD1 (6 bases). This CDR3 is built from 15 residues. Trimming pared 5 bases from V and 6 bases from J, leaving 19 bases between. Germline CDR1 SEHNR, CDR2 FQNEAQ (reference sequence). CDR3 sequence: CASSPQDRGQAEAFF. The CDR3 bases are TGTGCCAGCAGCCCCCAGGATCGGGGACAAGCTGAAGCTTTCTTT.

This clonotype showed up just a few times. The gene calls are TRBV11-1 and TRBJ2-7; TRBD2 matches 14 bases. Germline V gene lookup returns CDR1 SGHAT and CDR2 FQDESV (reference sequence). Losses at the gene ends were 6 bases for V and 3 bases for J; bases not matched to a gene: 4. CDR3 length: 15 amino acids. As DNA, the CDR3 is TGTGCCAGCAGTTGGACTAGCGGGGGGTTCTACGAGCAGTACGTC. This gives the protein CASSWTSGGFYEQYV.

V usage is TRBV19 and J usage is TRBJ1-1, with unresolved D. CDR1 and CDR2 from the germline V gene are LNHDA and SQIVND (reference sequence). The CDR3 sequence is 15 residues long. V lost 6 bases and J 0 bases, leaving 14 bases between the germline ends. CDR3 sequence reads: CASSRQSRLNTEAFF. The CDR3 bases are TGTGCCAGTAGCAGACAATCCCGGCTGAACACTGAAGCTTTCTTT.

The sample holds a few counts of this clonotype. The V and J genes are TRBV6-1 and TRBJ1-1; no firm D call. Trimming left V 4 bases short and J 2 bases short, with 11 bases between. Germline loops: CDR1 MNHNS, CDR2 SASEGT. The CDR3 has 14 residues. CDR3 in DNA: TGTGCCAGCAGTGCGGACCTTCTAAACACTGAAGCTTTCTTT. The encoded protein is CASSADLLNTEAFF.

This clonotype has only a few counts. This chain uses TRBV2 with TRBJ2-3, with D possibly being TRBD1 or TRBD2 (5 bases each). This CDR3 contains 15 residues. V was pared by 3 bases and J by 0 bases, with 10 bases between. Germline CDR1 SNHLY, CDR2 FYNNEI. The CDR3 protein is CASSEGVASTDTQYF. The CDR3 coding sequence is TGTGCCAGCAGTGAGGGGGTGGCTAGCACAGATACGCAGTATTTT.

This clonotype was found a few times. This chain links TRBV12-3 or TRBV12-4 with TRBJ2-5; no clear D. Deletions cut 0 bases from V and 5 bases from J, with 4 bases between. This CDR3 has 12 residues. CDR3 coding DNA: TGTGCCAGCAGTTTAGCGCACGAGACCCAGTACTTC. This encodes CASSLAHETQYF.

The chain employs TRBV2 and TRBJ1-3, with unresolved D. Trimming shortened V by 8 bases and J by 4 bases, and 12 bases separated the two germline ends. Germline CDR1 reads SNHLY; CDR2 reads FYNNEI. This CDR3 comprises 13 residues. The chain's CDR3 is CASRGEEGNTIYF. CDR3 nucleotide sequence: TGTGCCAGCCGGGGAGAAGAGGGAAACACCATATATTTT.

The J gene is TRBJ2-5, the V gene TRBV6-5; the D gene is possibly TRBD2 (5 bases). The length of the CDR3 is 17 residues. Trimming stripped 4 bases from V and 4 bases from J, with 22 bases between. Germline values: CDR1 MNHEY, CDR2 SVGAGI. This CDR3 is CASSSPPGRGRVETQYF. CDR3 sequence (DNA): TGTGCCAGCAGTTCTCCCCCGGGCCGGGGAAGAGTAGAGACCCAGTACTTC.

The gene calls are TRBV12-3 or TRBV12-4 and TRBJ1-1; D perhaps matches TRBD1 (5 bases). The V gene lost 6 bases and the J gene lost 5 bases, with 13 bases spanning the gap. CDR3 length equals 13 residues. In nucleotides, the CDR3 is TGTGCCAGCAGGGTGGGGGGTTGGACTGAAGCTTTCTTT. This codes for CASRVGGWTEAFF.

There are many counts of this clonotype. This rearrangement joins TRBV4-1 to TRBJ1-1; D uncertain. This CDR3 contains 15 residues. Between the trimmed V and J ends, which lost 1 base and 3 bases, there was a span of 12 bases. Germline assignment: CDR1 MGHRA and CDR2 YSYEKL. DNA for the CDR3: TGCGCCAGCAGCCAAGTGGGAGGGTCTTACACTGAAGCTTTCTTT. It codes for CASSQVGGSYTEAFF.

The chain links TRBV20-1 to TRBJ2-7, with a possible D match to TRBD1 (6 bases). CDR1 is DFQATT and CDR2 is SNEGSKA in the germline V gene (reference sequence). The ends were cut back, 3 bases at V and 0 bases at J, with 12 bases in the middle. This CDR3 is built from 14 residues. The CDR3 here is CSASRADSSYEQYF. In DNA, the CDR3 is TGCAGTGCTAGTCGCGCGGACAGCTCCTACGAGCAGTACTTC.

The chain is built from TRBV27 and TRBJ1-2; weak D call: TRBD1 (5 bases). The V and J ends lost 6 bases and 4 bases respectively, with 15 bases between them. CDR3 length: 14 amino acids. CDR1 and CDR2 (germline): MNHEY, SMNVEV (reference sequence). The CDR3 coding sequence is TGTGCCAGCAGACCCATCCAGGGAGTCTATGGCTACACCTTC. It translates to CASRPIQGVYGYTF.

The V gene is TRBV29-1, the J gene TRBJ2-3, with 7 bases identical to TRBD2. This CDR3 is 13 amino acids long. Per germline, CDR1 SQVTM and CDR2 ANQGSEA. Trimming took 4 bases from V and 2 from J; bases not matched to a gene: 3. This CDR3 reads CSVGSGDTDTQYF. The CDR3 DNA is TGCAGCGTTGGAAGCGGGGACACAGATACGCAGTATTTT.